This T cell receptor (beta chain) was obtained from a study of OX40 agonist ivuxolimab in advanced cancers. General observations from the study: Some patients who did not respond also had low normalized T-cell clonal expansion. Relative to CD4+, CD8+ T cells held more expanded clones on average. The expanded peripheral T cells' antigen specificity was not determined.

This clone appeared once. The antigen remains undetermined. Germline V gene sequence: CDR1 GTSNPN, CDR2 SVGIG (reference sequence). The CDR3 contains 15 residues. The ends were cut back, 5 bases at V and 1 base at J, with 16 bases in the middle. Sequenced by immunoSEQ multiplex PCR; TCRdb stores in-frame clones only, minus some. The table has about 76,000 clones, 85% seen once. Blood sampling was done at baseline, cycle 4 day 1, and cycle 7 day 1. V usage is TRBV30 and J usage is TRBJ2-3; D is possibly TRBD2 (6 bases). The sequencing here drew on CD4+ or CD8+ T cells sorted from blood, taken in a trial of the OX40 agonist ivuxolimab. This TCR came from an adult with an advanced solid tumor such as melanoma, head and neck, liver or kidney cancer. The CDR3 DNA reads TGTGCCTGGGGGGCGGGGAGAGGAGGCACAGATACGCAGTATTTT. Its protein product is CAWGAGRGGTDTQYF.